These T cell receptor beta chains were read from a single sample in a study of cytomegalovirus exposure and HLA in healthy donors. Some clones are missing from TCRdb's copy, which holds only in-frame ones; the method was immunoSEQ multiplex PCR. The table has over 150,000 clones, about 90% seen once. Sequences were obtained from PBMCs. The receptors stem from a girl in the first two years of life in good health and CMV-seronegative. Both conserved end residues are part of each CDR3. The order of the fields is clone size, V gene, D gene, J gene, CDR3 protein, CDR3 DNA. The D gene is left open where the match is weak. Clone size is given for some rows only: seen once, a few or many times, or a class if the clone is expanded.

-	TRBV5-4	TRBD1	TRBJ1-2	CASSLMQRGTAYGYTF	TGTGCCAGCAGCTTGATGCAGCGCGGGACAGCCTATGGCTACACCTTC
-	TRBV30	-	TRBJ2-1	CAWSVWRRDFHNEQFF	TGTGCCTGGAGTGTTTGGCGCAGGGATTTTCACAATGAGCAGTTCTTC
-	TRBV7-8	TRBD1	TRBJ2-7	CASSLDSGTGSSEQYF	TGTGCCAGCAGCTTAGACTCCGGGACAGGGTCTTCCGAGCAGTACTTC
-	TRBV9	-	TRBJ2-7	CASSGIENGRVDEQYF	TGTGCCAGCAGCGGAATAGAGAATGGCAGGGTGGACGAGCAGTACTTC
-	TRBV5-1	TRBD1	TRBJ2-3	CASSLDRGWRGTDTQYF	TGCGCCAGCAGCCTAGACAGGGGTTGGAGGGGCACAGATACGCAGTATTTT
-	TRBV30	TRBD2	TRBJ2-7	CAWRLTAGITYEQYF	TGTGCCTGGAGGCTAACAGCGGGAATTACCTACGAGCAGTACTTC
-	TRBV10-3	-	TRBJ2-7	CAVRDSGAYEQYF	TGTGCCGTTCGAGATAGCGGCGCCTACGAGCAGTACTTC
-	TRBV27	TRBD2	TRBJ2-7	CASNSGLAVDEQYF	TGTGCCAGCAACTCAGGACTAGCTGTAGACGAGCAGTACTTC
-	TRBV30	-	TRBJ2-1	CAWSVLGIGQFF	TGTGCCTGGAGTGTACTAGGGATAGGGCAGTTCTTC
-	TRBV9	-	TRBJ2-7	CASSVDRYSYEQYF	TGTGCCAGCAGCGTAGACAGGTACTCCTACGAGCAGTACTTC
-	TRBV2	-	TRBJ2-6	CASTPQVIQAGANVLTF	TGTGCCAGCACCCCTCAAGTCATTCAGGCAGGGGCCAACGTCCTGACTTTC
-	TRBV2	-	TRBJ2-5	CASSEGRGGTQYF	TGTGCCAGCAGTGAAGGGCGGGGAGGGACCCAGTACTTC
-	TRBV30	TRBD2	TRBJ2-1	CAWSVGAGPYNEQFF	TGTGCCTGGAGTGTGGGAGCGGGGCCTTACAATGAGCAGTTCTTC
-	TRBV27	-	TRBJ1-1	CASSPQGRGTEAFF	TGTGCCAGCAGTCCACAGGGTAGGGGCACTGAAGCTTTCTTT
-	TRBV5-1	TRBD2	TRBJ2-3	CASSRTSGGTTDTQYF	TGCGCCAGCAGCCGGACTAGCGGGGGAACCACAGATACGCAGTATTTT
-	TRBV6-1	TRBD1	TRBJ2-7	CASSDGPGTGPYEQYF	TGTGCCAGCAGTGATGGGCCCGGGACAGGCCCCTACGAGCAGTACTTC
few	TRBV21-1	-	TRBJ2-1	CASSKALAEVSLHNEQFF	TGTGCCAGCAGCAAAGCCCTAGCGGAGGTTTCCCTACACAATGAGCAGTTCTTC
-	TRBV2	-	TRBJ2-7	CASSVGRGEQYF	TGTGCCAGCAGTGTGGGGCGGGGTGAGCAGTACTTC
-	TRBV19	-	TRBJ2-7	CASSIQHRSSYEQYF	TGTGCCAGTAGTATACAACACAGGAGCTCCTACGAGCAGTACTTC
-	TRBV19	-	TRBJ1-5	CASSISGYSNQPQHF	TGTGCCAGTAGTATATCGGGTTATAGCAATCAGCCCCAGCATTTT
-	TRBV19	TRBD1	TRBJ1-6	CASSIRTGASPLHF	TGTGCCAGTAGTATCAGGACAGGGGCTTCACCCCTCCACTTT
-	TRBV5-1	-	TRBJ2-1	CASSLILASSYNEQFF	TGCGCCAGCAGCTTGATTCTAGCGAGCTCCTACAATGAGCAGTTCTTC
-	TRBV5-1	-	TRBJ1-4	CASSSGQGGKLFF	TGCGCCAGCAGCTCAGGGCAGGGAGGTAAACTGTTTTTT
-	TRBV7-3	-	TRBJ1-6	CASSRLGGHNSPLHF	TGTGCCAGCAGCCGCCTGGGAGGGCATAATTCACCCCTCCACTTT
-	TRBV4-1	-	TRBJ2-5	CASSPFGPETQYF	TGCGCCAGCAGCCCGTTTGGGCCAGAGACCCAGTACTTC
-	TRBV2	-	TRBJ1-1	CASSAPRDFMNTEAFF	TGTGCCAGCAGTGCTCCCAGGGATTTCATGAACACTGAAGCTTTCTTT
-	TRBV11-2	TRBD2	TRBJ2-3	CASSKPAGLFTDTQYF	TGTGCCAGCAGCAAACCAGCGGGACTGTTCACAGATACGCAGTATTTT
-	TRBV7-2	TRBD2	TRBJ2-7	CASSFSGSYEQYF	TGTGCCAGCAGCTTTAGCGGGAGTTACGAGCAGTACTTC
-	TRBV7-9	TRBD1	TRBJ1-4	CASSQRDRINEKLFF	TGTGCCAGCAGCCAGCGGGACAGGATAAATGAAAAACTGTTTTTT
-	TRBV29-1	TRBD1	TRBJ2-6	CSVVQGAGANVLTF	TGCAGCGTGGTACAGGGGGCGGGGGCCAACGTCCTGACTTTC
-	TRBV29-1	-	TRBJ2-5	CSSGEVTQYF	TGCAGCTCGGGGGAGGTGACCCAGTACTTC
-	TRBV6-1	-	TRBJ2-1	CASSVNFGGSYNEQFF	TGTGCCAGCAGTGTCAATTTCGGGGGTTCCTACAATGAGCAGTTCTTC
-	TRBV7-2	-	TRBJ1-2	CASTLDAANYGYTF	TGTGCCAGCACTCTAGATGCCGCGAACTATGGCTACACCTTC
-	TRBV30	TRBD1	TRBJ1-2	CAWSVDRAYTF	TGTGCCTGGAGTGTCGACAGGGCGTACACCTTC
-	TRBV7-8	-	TRBJ1-1	CASSSLGGGGSTEAFF	TGTGCCAGCAGCTCCCTGGGGGGTGGAGGGAGCACTGAAGCTTTCTTT
-	TRBV10-3	TRBD1	TRBJ2-7	CAISEPNSGTGIYEQYF	TGTGCCATCAGTGAGCCGAATTCCGGGACAGGGATTTACGAGCAGTACTTC
-	TRBV9	TRBD2	TRBJ2-1	CASSVAPFPSGGSDEQFF	TGTGCCAGCAGCGTAGCTCCCTTCCCTAGCGGGGGTAGCGATGAGCAGTTCTTC
-	TRBV27	-	TRBJ1-1	CASRRTVVGGTEAFF	TGTGCCAGCAGACGAACGGTCGTCGGGGGCACTGAAGCTTTCTTT
-	TRBV9	-	TRBJ1-4	CASSSATGSSGEKLFF	TGTGCCAGCAGCTCCGCTACCGGGAGCTCCGGGGAAAAACTGTTTTTT
-	TRBV18	TRBD1	TRBJ1-1	CASSTGTGGYTEAFF	TGTGCCAGCTCAACCGGGACAGGGGGGTACACTGAAGCTTTCTTT
-	TRBV5-1	TRBD1	TRBJ2-3	CASSTDRVGDTQYF	TGCGCCAGCAGCACGGACAGGGTGGGAGATACGCAGTATTTT
few	TRBV6-1	-	TRBJ1-2	CASSEADLANYGYTF	TGTGCCAGCAGTGAAGCCGATTTAGCTAACTATGGCTACACCTTC
-	TRBV5-1	-	TRBJ1-4	CASRLTGYSEKLFF	TGCGCCAGCAGGCTTACAGGGTACAGTGAAAAACTGTTTTTT
-	TRBV5-1	TRBD1	TRBJ2-2	CASSLLGQGYTGELFF	TGCGCCAGCAGCTTACTGGGACAGGGATACACCGGGGAGCTGTTTTTT
-	TRBV19	-	TRBJ2-2	CASSRQRESTGELFF	TGTGCCAGTAGTAGGCAGCGTGAGAGCACCGGGGAGCTGTTTTTT
once	TRBV4-2	TRBD2	TRBJ2-2	CASSQVLGGGDGELFF	TGTGCCAGCAGCCAAGTCCTCGGCGGGGGGGACGGGGAGCTGTTTTTT
-	TRBV29-1	-	TRBJ1-2	CSVETGSGYTF	TGCAGCGTTGAAACAGGGAGTGGCTACACCTTC
-	TRBV9	TRBD1	TRBJ1-4	CASSPSGTGNEKLFF	TGTGCCAGCAGCCCCTCAGGGACAGGAAATGAAAAACTGTTTTTT
-	TRBV19	-	TRBJ1-1	CASSRSDGPRANMAFF	TGTGCCAGTAGTAGATCGGACGGGCCGAGGGCGAATATGGCTTTCTTT
-	TRBV9	TRBD1	TRBJ2-2	CASSGQGATGELFF	TGTGCCAGCAGCGGACAGGGGGCCACCGGGGAGCTGTTTTTT
-	TRBV11-2	TRBD1	TRBJ1-1	CASSLVFRGKATEAFF	TGTGCCAGCAGCTTAGTATTCAGGGGGAAGGCAACTGAAGCTTTCTTT
-	TRBV7-2	TRBD2	TRBJ2-7	CASSLWTSGRGEQYF	TGTGCCAGCAGCTTATGGACTAGCGGGAGGGGGGAGCAGTACTTC
-	TRBV18	TRBD1	TRBJ2-7	CASSPDRANEQYF	TGTGCCAGCTCACCGGACAGGGCCAACGAGCAGTACTTC